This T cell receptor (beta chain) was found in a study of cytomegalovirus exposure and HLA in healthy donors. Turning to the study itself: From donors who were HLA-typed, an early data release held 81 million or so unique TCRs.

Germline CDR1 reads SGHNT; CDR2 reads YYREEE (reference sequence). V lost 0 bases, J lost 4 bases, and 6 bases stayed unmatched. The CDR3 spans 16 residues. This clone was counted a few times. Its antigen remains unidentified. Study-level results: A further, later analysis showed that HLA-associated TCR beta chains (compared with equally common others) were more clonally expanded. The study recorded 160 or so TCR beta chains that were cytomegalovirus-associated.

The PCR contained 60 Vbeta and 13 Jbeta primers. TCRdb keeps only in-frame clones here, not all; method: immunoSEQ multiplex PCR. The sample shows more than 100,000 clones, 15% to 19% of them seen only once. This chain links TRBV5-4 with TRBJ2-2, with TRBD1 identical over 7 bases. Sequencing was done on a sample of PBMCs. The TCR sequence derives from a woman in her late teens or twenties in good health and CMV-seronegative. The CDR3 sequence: CASSLEIRGFTGELFF. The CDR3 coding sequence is TGTGCCAGCAGCTTGGAAATCAGGGGGTTCACCGGGGAGCTGTTTTTT. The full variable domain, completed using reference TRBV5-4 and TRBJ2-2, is ETGVTQSPTHLIKTRGQQVTLRCSSQSGHNTVSWYQQALGQGPQFIFQYYREEENGRGNFPPRFSGLQFPNYSSELNVNALELDDSALYLCASSLEIRGFTGELFFGEGSRLTVL.